This section outlines one T cell receptor (beta chain) sequence together with its context. Its target is not known. Produced via immunoSEQ multiplex PCR; TCRdb's table is partial and in-frame only. The sample has 200,000 or so clones, roughly 80% seen once; the top ten hold 4.5% to 6%. The sample originates from a study of cytomegalovirus exposure and HLA in healthy donors. Whole-study findings and limits: The classifier, whose performance was assessed in both the original and validation cohorts, reportedly diagnosed cytomegalovirus status with high specificity and sensitivity. Subsequent analysis of the approximately 110 validation repertoires found a tendency for first-cohort TCR clusters to co-occur. CMV antigen specificity was confirmed in vitro for a few CMV-associated chains.

Germline values: CDR1 SGHTA, CDR2 FQGTGA. Trimming took 8 bases from V and 0 from J, leaving 10 bases between them. This CDR3 is 13 amino acids long. Material for sequencing was PBMCs. The origin of this receptor is a woman under 30 in good health and CMV-seronegative. This chain uses TRBV7-3 with TRBJ1-2, with TRBD1 as a possible D gene (5 bases). In DNA, the CDR3 is TGTGCCAGCGCCGCGGGACCTAACTATGGCTACACCTTC. This gives the protein CASAAGPNYGYTF.